The clone carrying this T cell receptor (beta chain) came up a few times. The antigen is undetermined. What was sequenced were expressed TCRB transcripts, since all of the isolated RNA had been reverse transcribed. The protocol was immunoSEQ multiplex PCR, while the TCRdb copy is restricted to in-frame clones and leaves out a portion. The sample contains about 130,000 clones, roughly 10% of which appear only once. Naive, central memory, regulatory and stem cell-like memory cells within the CD4+ compartment were sorted using CD45RO/CCR7/CD25/CD127/CD95/CD27. This sample is part of a study of beta chain features in type 1 diabetes. The overall study: Patients did not differ from healthy donors in age, gender or cell yield. Notes on the study in general: The naive, central memory and Treg TCRB repertoires showed an apparent similarity that was greater among patients than among healthy donors. The study found moderately but significantly shorter TCRB CDR3s in all four CD4+ subsets of Type 1 diabetes patients.

This receptor was identified in a man younger than 40 with type 1 diabetes. Specimen: central memory CD4+ T cells from blood.

As DNA, the CDR3 is TGTGCCAGCACTAACCCCCAAGCCCCAGGGAAACTGTTTTTT. It translates to CASTNPQAPGKLFF. The chain joins TRBV28 to TRBJ1-4, with D possibly TRBD1 on 5 matching bases. The CDR3 is made up of 14 amino acids. Germline CDR1 and CDR2: MDHEN and SYDVKM. V was cut by 7 bases and J by 11 bases, with 20 bases left in between.